This T cell receptor (beta chain) was sequenced in a study of CD4 and CD8 cells across lung adenocarcinoma regions. TCRdb called the PCR reads again in MiXCR, with one record for every CDR3 protein. The repertoire consists of approximately 25,000 distinct CDR3 sequences, with about 50% occurring once and the leading ten covering 40% to 50%. Donors had localized lung adenocarcinoma, a non-small cell lung cancer. The CDR3 extends over 15 amino acids. Germline V gene lookup returns CDR1 SGHTA and CDR2 FQGNSA. The V and J ends lost 4 bases and 4 bases respectively, with 14 bases between them. This clonotype was counted only a few times.

This TCR was recovered from a male donor with lung adenocarcinoma. The CD4 and CD8 labels of this study may be unreliable. The chain is built from TRBV7-2 and TRBJ2-1, with D hard to call. Sequenced material: CD8+ T cells from the center of a lung tumor. CDR3 amino acids: CASSSLAGQYNEQFF. In nucleotides, the CDR3 is TGTGCCAGCAGCTCCTTAGCAGGTCAATACAATGAGCAGTTCTTC.